A selection of T cell receptor beta chains follows, all from one sample in a study of T cells in Graves' hyperthyroidism and ophthalmopathy. Via MiXCR, TCRdb re-called the multiplex PCR reads, giving one row per CDR3 protein. The sample lists under 400,000 distinct CDR3 sequences, about a sixth occurring once. Sequencing was performed on blood. The source of these receptors is a middle-aged woman with Graves' ophthalmopathy. Both conserved end residues are part of each CDR3. A D gene is named only where the DNA matches it firmly. Rows give clone size only sometimes, using once, few, many, or a class for an expanded clone.

J gene	clone size	D gene	V gene	CDR3 DNA	CDR3 protein
TRBJ1-1	many	-	TRBV19	TGTGCCAGTAGTATAGGCTGGGGCACTGAAGCTTTCTTT	CASSIGWGTEAFF
TRBJ2-7	many	-	TRBV11-2	TGTGCCAGCAGCTTGTTCAGGTCCTACGAGCAGTACTTC	CASSLFRSYEQYF
TRBJ2-7	many	TRBD2	TRBV12-3/TRBV12-4	TGTGCCAGCAGTCCCGGGACTAGCGGCTACGAGCAGTACTTC	CASSPGTSGYEQYF
TRBJ2-2	many	TRBD1	TRBV6-1	TGTGCCAGCAGCGCCGGGACAGCGAACACCGGGGAGCTGTTTTTT	CASSAGTANTGELFF
TRBJ2-7	many	-	TRBV13	TGTGCCAGCAGCTTAGGTGGGACCTCTACCTACGAGCAGTACTTC	CASSLGGTSTYEQYF
TRBJ2-5	-	-	TRBV28	TGTGCCAGCAGTCCCCCCCGGAGGGCCAAAAAAGAGACCCAGTACTTC	CASSPPRRAKKETQYF
TRBJ1-5	-	-	TRBV5-1	TGCGCCAGGTTAAGCGACGGAAATCAACCCCAGCATTTT	CARLSDGNQPQHF
TRBJ2-7	many	-	TRBV5-1	TGCGCCAGCAGCTTGCACCCAGGGGAGGGCTACGAGCAGTACTTC	CASSLHPGEGYEQYF
TRBJ2-2	many	TRBD2	TRBV20-1	TGCAGTGCTAGAGATGGGGTGGCGGGAGTCCATACCGGGGAGCTGTTTTTT	CSARDGVAGVHTGELFF
TRBJ2-6	-	TRBD1	TRBV6-1	TGTGCCAGCAGCGAGGGGGCAACCTCTGGGGCCAACGTCCTGACTTTC	CASSEGATSGANVLTF
TRBJ1-2	-	-	TRBV6-1	TGTGCCAGCAATCCCGGGGGGACTAACTATGGCTACACCTTC	CASNPGGTNYGYTF
TRBJ2-4	few	-	TRBV10-3	TGTGCCATCAGTAGGCAAGCCAAAAACATTCAGTACTTC	CAISRQAKNIQYF
TRBJ2-7	-	TRBD2	TRBV12-3/TRBV12-4	TGTGCCAGCAGTCCTAGCGGGAGTTTGTACGAGCAGTACTTC	CASSPSGSLYEQYF
TRBJ1-5	many	TRBD1	TRBV2	TGTGCCAGTGCCGGGACAGGAGGTGACCTCAATCAGCCCCAGCATTTT	CASAGTGGDLNQPQHF
TRBJ1-1	many	-	TRBV19	TGTGCCAGTACGGGACAACCTTGGAACACTGAAGCTTTCTTT	CASTGQPWNTEAFF
TRBJ1-2	many	-	TRBV12-3/TRBV12-4	TGTGCCAGCAGTCCTTGGGGGGGCTATGGCTACACCTTC	CASSPWGGYGYTF
TRBJ2-5	many	-	TRBV28	TGTGCCACCCTCAAGCAGTACCAAGAGACCCAGTACTTC	CATLKQYQETQYF
TRBJ2-7	many	-	TRBV29-1	TGCAGCGTTTCTTCCCTAACAGGGTCCGAGCAGTACTTC	CSVSSLTGSEQYF
TRBJ1-6	many	-	TRBV19	TGTGCCAGTAGTTCCCGACAGCGGTCACCCCTCCACTTT	CASSSRQRSPLHF
TRBJ2-7	once	-	TRBV27	TGTGCCAGCAGTAAGGGACGAGGAATGTCCTACGAGCAGTCCTTC	CASSKGRGMSYEQSF
TRBJ1-2	many	TRBD1	TRBV20-1	TGCAGTGTCATCGGGACAGGAGAGAACTATGGCTACACCTTC	CSVIGTGENYGYTF
TRBJ2-2	many	-	TRBV30	TGTGCCTGGAGTGTACTCTCCGGGATCACCGGGGAGCTGTTTTTT	CAWSVLSGITGELFF
TRBJ1-1	many	-	TRBV20-1	TGCAGTGCTAGAGTAGGGGTGAACACTGAAGCTTTCTTT	CSARVGVNTEAFF
TRBJ2-6	many	-	TRBV19	TGTGCCAGTAGTACTCAGGGTTATGGGGCCAACGTCCTGACTTTC	CASSTQGYGANVLTF
TRBJ1-1	-	-	TRBV6-1	TGTGCCACCCGGACGGTTGTTGAAGCTTTCTTT	CATRTVVEAFF